These 23 T cell receptor beta chains originate from one sample sequenced in a study of cytomegalovirus exposure and HLA in healthy donors. The method was immunoSEQ multiplex PCR; TCRdb's version includes in-frame clones alone and lacks a portion of them. Of more than 95,000 clones in the sample, more than 85% are singletons; the top ten hold approximately 4%. The material sequenced was PBMCs. Source of these receptors: a woman aged 18-29 years in good health and CMV-seropositive.

V and J are TRBV28 and TRBJ1-5; D possibly corresponds to TRBD1 (5 bases). The V gene's germline CDR1 is MDHEN and CDR2 SYDVKM. The CDR3 runs 13 residues. Deletions cut 5 bases from V and 5 bases from J, with 10 bases between. The CDR3 DNA reads as TGTGCCAGCAGTCAGGGTTATGATCAGCCCCAGCATTTT. Translated: CASSQGYDQPQHF.

The rearrangement links TRBV4-2 to TRBJ2-7, with a possible D match to TRBD2 (6 bases). CDR1 LGHNA and CDR2 YNFKEQ come from the germline V gene. The ends were cut back, 4 bases at V and 0 bases at J, with 13 bases in the middle. The CDR3 covers 15 residues. The CDR3: CASSRDSDLSYEQYF. CDR3 nucleotide sequence: TGTGCCAGCAGCCGGGACTCTGACCTCTCCTACGAGCAGTACTTC.

The chain joins TRBV19 to TRBJ2-1; 15 positions match TRBD2. Germline CDR1 LNHDA, CDR2 SQIVND (reference sequence). The ends lost 6 bases at V and 7 bases at J; junction bases unmatched: 4. The CDR3 is 15 residues long. The CDR3 sequence is CASSPGLAGGNEQFF. The CDR3 DNA sequence: TGTGCCAGTAGCCCGGGACTAGCGGGAGGTAATGAGCAGTTCTTC.

This chain links TRBV4-2 with TRBJ1-5; 7 bases fit TRBD1. The trim removed 0 bases at V and 5 bases at J, leaving 4 bases unmatched. Germline lookup yields CDR1 LGHNA and CDR2 YNFKEQ. The CDR3 is 15 amino acids. CDR3 region: CASSQDARGHQPQHF. In nucleotides, the CDR3 is TGTGCCAGCAGCCAAGATGCGAGGGGGCATCAGCCCCAGCATTTT.

The chain links TRBV4-2 to TRBJ2-1; D unresolved. Germline V gene data show CDR1 as LGHNA and CDR2 as YNFKEQ. Trimming pared 1 base from V and 9 bases from J, leaving 19 bases between. This CDR3 is built from 16 residues. The CDR3 DNA is TGTGCCAGCAGCCAAGGATCCTATCCGGTGACGGGTGAGCAGTTCTTC. As protein: CASSQGSYPVTGEQFF.

In its sample, this clone was seen a few times. The chain joins TRBV15 to TRBJ2-4; 7 bases map to TRBD1. Per germline, CDR1 LNHNV and CDR2 YYDKDF (reference sequence). The CDR3 is 14 residues long. V shed 2 bases and J 8 bases; nucleotides not matched to a gene: 6. CDR3 nucleotides: TGTGCCACCAGCAGACGGATGGGGACAGACATTCAGTACTTC. Its translation: CATSRRMGTDIQYF.

The rearrangement uses TRBV29-1 and TRBJ1-1, with D unresolved. Between the trimmed V and J ends, which lost 7 bases and 3 bases, there was a span of 30 bases. Germline V gene sequence: CDR1 SQVTM, CDR2 ANQGSEA. CDR3 length: 18 residues. The CDR3 region has the DNA TGCAGCGCACAAGATCTCGTTAGCCCTCGGGGAGAGGACACTGAAGCTTTCTTT. This encodes CSAQDLVSPRGEDTEAFF.

The chain carries TRBV5-1 and TRBJ2-7, with 8 bases lining up with TRBD2. The CDR3 sequence is 15 residues long. V gave up 3 bases and J gave up 2 bases; unmatched junction bases: 7. In germline, CDR1 is SGHRS, CDR2 YFSETQ. The CDR3 DNA reads TGCGCCAGCAGCTCGGGAGGGCGACAGGCCTACGAGCAGTACTTC. Translated: CASSSGGRQAYEQYF. Filled out from reference TRBV5-1 and TRBJ2-7, the complete variable domain reads KAGVTQTPRYLIKTRGQQVTLSCSPISGHRSVSWYQQTPGQGLQFLFEYFSETQRNKGNFPGRFSGRQFSNSRSEMNVSTLELGDSALYLCASSSGGRQAYEQYFGPGTRLTVT.

J is TRBJ1-3 and V is TRBV15, with 7 bases matching TRBD1. In germline, CDR1 is LNHNV, CDR2 YYDKDF (reference sequence). V lost 0 bases, J lost 4 bases, and 12 bases stayed unmatched. This CDR3 spans 18 amino acids. The CDR3 region has the DNA TGTGCCACCAGCAGAGACCCTCACCCCAGGGGGGCGGGAAACACCATATATTTT. The encoded protein is CATSRDPHPRGAGNTIYF. Drawing the rest from reference TRBV15 and TRBJ1-3, the complete variable domain is DAMVIQNPRYQVTQFGKPVTLSCSQTLNHNVMYWYQQKSSQAPKLLFHYYDKDFNNEADTPDNFQSRRPNTSFCFLDIRSPGLGDTAMYLCATSRDPHPRGAGNTIYFGEGSWLTVV.

The chain has TRBV27 and TRBJ1-5, with D hard to call. V was clipped by 0 bases and J by 6 bases, with 12 bases between them. This CDR3 is built from 15 residues. The germline V gene encodes CDR1 MNHEY and CDR2 SMNVEV (reference sequence). CDR3 in amino acids: CASSLSYLPSQPQHF. DNA for the CDR3: TGTGCCAGCAGTTTATCTTATCTTCCCAGTCAGCCCCAGCATTTT.

V and J are TRBV27 and TRBJ2-7, with 7 bases lining up with TRBD1. CDR3 length equals 14 residues. Germline V lookup: CDR1 MNHEY, CDR2 SMNVEV (reference sequence). Trimming took 5 bases from V and 0 from J; bases not matched to a gene: 4. DNA of the CDR3: TGTGCCAGCAGTACGGACAGGAGCTCCTACGAGCAGTACTTC. Translation: CASSTDRSSYEQYF.

The chain recombines TRBV6-5 with TRBJ1-1, with D perhaps TRBD1 (6 bases). Germline V gives CDR1 MNHEY, CDR2 SVGAGI. CDR3 size: 13 residues. The ends were cut back, 6 bases at V and 3 bases at J, with 11 bases in the middle. This chain's CDR3 is CASRLQGYTEAFF. The CDR3 DNA sequence: TGTGCCAGCAGATTACAGGGATACACTGAAGCTTTCTTT.

This rearrangement joins TRBV5-4 to TRBJ2-5, with D perhaps matching TRBD1 (6 bases). V lost 3 bases and J 5 bases, leaving 11 bases between the germline ends. This CDR3 spans 13 amino acids. Looked up from germline, CDR1 is SGHNT and CDR2 is YYREEE (reference sequence). CDR3 nucleotide sequence: TGTGCCAGCAGCTGGCAGGGGATGGAGACCCAGTACTTC. It is translated as CASSWQGMETQYF.

The chain combines TRBV6-6 with TRBJ1-1; 7 nucleotides align to TRBD1. This CDR3 has 14 residues. Unmatched junction bases numbered 7, after V lost 4 bases and J lost 5 bases. Per the germline V gene, CDR1 is MNHNY and CDR2 is SVGAGI (reference sequence). CDR3 region: CASSSRGLRTEAFF. The CDR3 DNA sequence: TGTGCCAGCAGTTCGAGGGGGCTCCGGACTGAAGCTTTCTTT.

V usage is TRBV7-6 and J usage is TRBJ2-7; 7 bases fit TRBD2. This CDR3 has 13 amino acids. Germline values: CDR1 SGHVS, CDR2 FNYEAQ. The V gene end was trimmed by 6 bases and the J gene end by 2 bases; junction bases not matched to a gene: 4. The CDR3 nucleotides read TGTGCCAGCAGACCCCGGGAGGCCTACGAGCAGTACTTC. This encodes CASRPREAYEQYF. Full variable domain (missing parts from reference TRBV7-6 and TRBJ2-7): GAGVSQSPRYKVTKRGQDVALRCDPISGHVSLYWYRQALGQGPEFLTYFNYEAQQDKSGLPNDRFSAERPEGSISTLTIQRTEQRDSAMYRCASRPREAYEQYFGPGTRLTVT.

The V gene is TRBV7-7, the J gene TRBJ2-7; 9 bases align to TRBD2. This CDR3 comprises 16 residues. Germline V gene lookup returns CDR1 SSHAT and CDR2 FNYEAQ (reference sequence). Losses at the gene ends were 5 bases for V and 0 bases for J; bases not matched to a gene: 8. The CDR3 region is CASSHSGRGTSYEQYF. DNA of the CDR3: TGTGCCAGCAGCCATAGCGGGAGAGGCACCTCCTACGAGCAGTACTTC.

This sequence joins TRBV10-3 and TRBJ1-1; perhaps TRBD1 as D (6 bases). Germline assignment: CDR1 ENHRY and CDR2 SYGVKD. The CDR3 consists of 18 residues. V lost 11 bases and J lost 4, with 32 bases in between. The CDR3 region has the DNA TGTGCCGCATGGCGTGGGGGCTCAAATTCTATAGGGGTCACTGAAGCTTTCTTT. Residues: CAAWRGGSNSIGVTEAFF.

V gene TRBV2 combines with J gene TRBJ2-7; 7 nucleotides line up with TRBD2. After removal of 3 bases from V and 2 bases from J, the junction contained 4 bases not matched to a gene. Germline V CDR1 and CDR2: SNHLY, FYNNEI. The CDR3 runs 14 residues. CDR3 sequence (DNA): TGTGCCAGCAGTGAGGTGGGAGGGCCCTACGAGCAGTACTTC. Amino acids: CASSEVGGPYEQYF. Variable domain in full (rest from reference TRBV2 and TRBJ2-7): EPEVTQTPSHQVTQMGQEVILRCVPISNHLYFYWYRQILGQKVEFLVSFYNNEISEKSEIFDDQFSVERPDGSNFTLKIRSTKLEDSAMYFCASSEVGGPYEQYFGPGTRLTVT.

This chain links TRBV5-6 with TRBJ1-1; 9 positions agree with TRBD1. V was clipped by 2 bases and J by 1 base; unmatched bases: 9. Germline V gene data show CDR1 as SGHDT and CDR2 as YYEEEE. The CDR3 is made up of 17 amino acids. The CDR3 sequence is CASSLGAAGQGNTEAFF. The CDR3 DNA follows: TGTGCCAGCAGCTTAGGGGCGGCGGGACAGGGGAACACTGAAGCTTTCTTT.

This clone was found once. V is TRBV5-1 and J is TRBJ2-3; 9 bases map to TRBD1. V lost 4 bases to trimming and J lost 4 bases; unmatched junction nucleotides: 7. The CDR3 covers 15 residues. CDR1 SGHRS and CDR2 YFSETQ come from the germline V gene. CDR3 nucleotide sequence: TGCGCCAGCAGCATTAACAGGGGGCCCCCAGATACGCAGTATTTT. Amino acid sequence: CASSINRGPPDTQYF.

This rearrangement joins TRBV30 to TRBJ1-1; no firm D call. CDR3 length: 14 amino acids. V was shortened by 5 bases and J by 4 bases, with 17 bases between the two germline ends. The germline gives CDR1 GTSNPN, CDR2 SVGIG (reference sequence). The CDR3 DNA follows: TGTGCCTGGGTTGCAAAGACGGGGTTCACTGAAGCTTTCTTT. It is translated as CAWVAKTGFTEAFF.

This rearrangement joins TRBV25-1 to TRBJ1-1; possible D gene TRBD1, 6 bases. In germline, CDR1 is MGHDK, CDR2 SYGVNS. Trimming removed 4 bases at V and 3 bases at J, with 15 bases between. This CDR3 is built from 15 residues. Here the CDR3 DNA reads TGTGCCAGCAGTGGAAATTGGCAGGGGTACACTGAAGCTTTCTTT. Translating gives CASSGNWQGYTEAFF.

The J gene is TRBJ1-6, the V gene TRBV2; no reliable D call. The ends were cut back, 6 bases at V and 6 bases at J, with 18 bases in the middle. Per the germline V gene, CDR1 is SNHLY and CDR2 is FYNNEI. The CDR3 spans 16 residues. The CDR3 nucleotides are TGTGCCAGCAGCGAGGAGGCGCCAGCCTTTAATTCACCCCTCCACTTT. This sequence encodes CASSEEAPAFNSPLHF.